Listed here is a single T cell receptor beta chain. As yet, its antigen is unknown. This sample was taken from a study of T cell repertoires in cytomegalovirus infection. Study as a whole: Evidence of both CMV infection and a matching HLA type came from public TCR beta signatures.

CDR1 and CDR2 from the germline V gene are SGHNT and YYREEE (reference sequence). Unmatched junction bases numbered 7, after V lost 4 bases and J lost 6 bases. This CDR3 is 17 amino acids long. TCRdb redid the calling of the reads with MiXCR, one entry per CDR3 protein. Counted here are around 43,000 distinct CDR3 sequences, 20% to 25% occurring once; the ten biggest clones make up about 18%. The specimen was PBMCs, sequenced either directly or after in vitro stimulation (not recorded which). The TCR originated in a human donor in good health (CMV status not recorded). Some clones in this sample may be carry-over from other donors' samples. V is TRBV5-4 and J is TRBJ2-2; 15 nucleotides match TRBD2. DNA of the CDR3: TGTGCCAGCAGCCCGGGACTAGCGGGAGGTCCCCCCGGGGAGCTGTTTTTT. It translates to CASSPGLAGGPPGELFF.